A selection of T cell receptor beta chains follows, all from one sample in a study of blood T cell repertoires in COVID-19. The method was immunoSEQ multiplex PCR; TCRdb's version includes in-frame clones alone and lacks a portion of them. The sample carries around 180,000 clones, roughly 80% recorded once. Sequencing was performed on peripheral blood. All receptors come from a woman in her twenties or thirties with acute or convalescent COVID-19. Both conserved end residues are part of each CDR3. A D gene is named only where the DNA matches it firmly. A row's size may be missing; if present it is once, few, many or a size class.

j_call | v_call | clone_size | d_call | cdr3_aa | cdr3_nt
TRBJ2-6 | TRBV12-3/TRBV12-4 | NA | NA | CASRQAGANVLTF | TGTGCCAGCAGACAAGCTGGGGCCAACGTCCTGACTTTC
TRBJ2-4 | TRBV18 | NA | TRBD1 | CASSRGQVAKGVKNIQYF | TGTGCCAGCTCCCGAGGACAGGTAGCAAAAGGGGTCAAAAACATTCAGTACTTC
TRBJ2-7 | TRBV6-6 | NA | NA | CASSPGTYEQYF | TGTGCCAGCAGTCCCGGGACATACGAGCAGTACTTC
TRBJ2-2 | TRBV19 | NA | NA | CASSLVSTGELFF | TGTGCCAGTAGTCTAGTCAGTACCGGGGAGCTGTTTTTT
TRBJ1-2 | TRBV27 | NA | TRBD1 | CASSLAKDRDYTF | TGTGCCAGCAGTTTAGCCAAGGACAGGGACTACACCTTC
TRBJ1-4 | TRBV6-6 | once | NA | CASSYGQGRTNEKLFF | TGTGCCAGCAGTTACGGGCAAGGGAGAACTAATGAAAAACTGTTTTTT
TRBJ2-5 | TRBV19 | NA | NA | CASSISAGPQETQYF | TGTGCCAGTAGTATCTCGGCGGGGCCCCAAGAGACCCAGTACTTC
TRBJ2-2 | TRBV5-1 | NA | TRBD2 | CASSNPGGYTGELFF | TGCGCCAGCAGTAACCCGGGGGGATACACCGGGGAGCTGTTTTTT
TRBJ2-2 | TRBV6-6 | NA | TRBD2 | CASSTTSGRSGGELFF | TGTGCCAGCAGTACCACTAGCGGGAGGTCTGGCGGGGAGCTGTTTTTT
TRBJ2-7 | TRBV11-2 | NA | TRBD1 | CASSLGTGKTYEQYF | TGTGCCAGCAGCCTGGGGACAGGGAAGACCTACGAGCAGTACTTC
TRBJ2-2 | TRBV7-2 | NA | TRBD1 | CKGTANTGELFF | TGTAAGGGGACAGCGAACACCGGGGAGCTGTTTTTT
TRBJ2-5 | TRBV9 | NA | NA | CASSSRNRDQETQYF | TGTGCCAGCAGCTCCAGAAACCGGGACCAAGAGACCCAGTACTTC
TRBJ1-6 | TRBV6-6 | NA | NA | CASSYRQDLNSPLHF | TGTGCCAGCAGCTACCGACAGGATCTTAATTCACCCCTCCACTTT
TRBJ2-5 | TRBV2 | NA | NA | CASSYRVAGETQYF | TGTGCCAGCAGCTACAGGGTAGCTGGGGAGACCCAGTACTTC
TRBJ1-1 | TRBV7-6 | NA | NA | CASSLNEDTEAFF | TGTGCCAGCAGCTTGAACGAGGACACTGAAGCTTTCTTT
TRBJ2-1 | TRBV24-1 | NA | NA | CATSDVTGDNEQFF | TGTGCCACCAGTGACGTTACAGGAGACAATGAGCAGTTCTTC
TRBJ2-1 | TRBV19 | NA | TRBD2 | CASSIKGLALYNEQFF | TGTGCCAGTAGTATCAAGGGACTAGCGTTATACAATGAGCAGTTCTTC
TRBJ2-5 | TRBV6-1 | once | NA | CASSEMGAQETQYF | TGTGCCAGCAGTGAAATGGGGGCCCAAGAGACCCAGTACTTC
TRBJ1-2 | TRBV6-5 | NA | NA | CASSYTKTPQGYGYTF | TGTGCCAGCAGTTACACCAAAACGCCGCAGGGTTATGGCTACACCTTC
TRBJ1-1 | TRBV11-2 | NA | NA | CASSLFMNTEAFF | TGTGCCAGCAGCTTATTCATGAACACTGAAGCTTTCTTT
TRBJ2-7 | TRBV27 | NA | NA | CASSSGTYYEQYF | TGTGCCAGCAGTTCCGGGACATACTACGAGCAGTACTTC
TRBJ1-3 | TRBV18 | NA | NA | CASSPIGSGSGNTIYF | TGTGCCAGCTCACCAATTGGTTCAGGTTCTGGAAACACCATATATTTT
TRBJ1-1 | TRBV28 | NA | NA | CASSPMRMNTEAFF | TGTGCCAGCAGCCCTATGCGCATGAACACTGAAGCTTTCTTT
TRBJ2-5 | TRBV5-1 | NA | NA | CASSSDAVGVVETQYF | TGCGCCAGCAGCTCCGATGCAGTAGGGGTTGTAGAGACCCAGTACTTC